This section outlines one T cell receptor beta chain sequence together with its context. Its antigen is unknown. The data stem from a study of T cells in Graves' hyperthyroidism and ophthalmopathy. The study, taken as a whole, reports: Ophthalmopathy could be told apart from stable hyperthyroidism with a 13 V-J model.

The source material, RNA transcripts, was used to amplify TCR beta CDR3 regions. Using the HTBI primer set, a first-round RT-PCR was run on the TCR CDR3. One entry per CDR3 protein results from TCRdb running MiXCR on the multiplex PCR reads. This repertoire shows about 480,000 distinct CDR3 sequences, 13% to 15% found once; its top ten account for about 17%. This CDR3 has 16 residues. Trimming cost V 0 bases and J 5 bases, with 17 bases left between them. From germline, CDR1 is LGHNA and CDR2 YNFKEQ. The chain is built from TRBV4-2 and TRBJ2-7; D is unresolved. This clonotype was sampled from a woman aged 18-29 years with Graves' hyperthyroidism. The sequenced sample was blood. The CDR3 nucleotides are TGTGCCAGCAGCCAAGATAGGGTTTGGGGTTCGGACGAGCAGTACGTC. This codes for CASSQDRVWGSDEQYV.